This T cell receptor beta chain came from a study of human versus mouse CDR3 diversity and MHC coevolution. Clones were read by immunoSEQ multiplex PCR, and TCRdb kept only the in-frame ones, dropping some. The top ten hold more than 0.13% of the sample, which has about 83,000 clones, about 90% seen once. The V gene lost 0 bases and the J gene lost 0 bases, with 9 bases spanning the gap. This CDR3 has 16 residues. CDR1 and CDR2 (germline): SGHTA, FQGTGA. The sequenced sample consisted of naive CD4+ T cells from blood. Subset reported: CD45RO-negative CD62L-positive naive CD4 T cells. The receptor comes from a person aged 25 to 75 in good health. The chain recombines TRBV7-3 with TRBJ2-1; D perhaps matches TRBD2 (7 bases). The CDR3 DNA sequence: TGTGCCAGCAGCTTAACAGGGGGGGTCTCCTACAATGAGCAGTTCTTC. Protein: CASSLTGGVSYNEQFF.